The present T cell receptor beta chain was sequenced within a study of radiotherapy plus CTLA-4 blockade in lung cancer. With V trimmed by 6 bases and J by 4 bases, 14 bases remained unmatched. Germline CDR1 is MNHEY and CDR2 is SMNVEV (reference sequence). The CDR3 sequence is 16 residues long. Method: immunoSEQ multiplex PCR; TCRdb's copy keeps in-frame clones and lacks some. The data show roughly 66,000 clones, approximately 83% seen once. This sequence originates from a human donor with non-small cell lung cancer who had a partial response to radiotherapy plus ipilimumab. The chain carries TRBV27 and TRBJ2-5; the match to TRBD2 covers 7 bases. The sequenced sample was peripheral blood, obtained from a patient treated with radiotherapy plus ipilimumab. The chain's CDR3 is CASSSRPGRLGETQYF. The CDR3 region has the DNA TGTGCCAGCAGCTCTCGTCCCGGGAGGTTGGGAGAGACCCAGTACTTC.